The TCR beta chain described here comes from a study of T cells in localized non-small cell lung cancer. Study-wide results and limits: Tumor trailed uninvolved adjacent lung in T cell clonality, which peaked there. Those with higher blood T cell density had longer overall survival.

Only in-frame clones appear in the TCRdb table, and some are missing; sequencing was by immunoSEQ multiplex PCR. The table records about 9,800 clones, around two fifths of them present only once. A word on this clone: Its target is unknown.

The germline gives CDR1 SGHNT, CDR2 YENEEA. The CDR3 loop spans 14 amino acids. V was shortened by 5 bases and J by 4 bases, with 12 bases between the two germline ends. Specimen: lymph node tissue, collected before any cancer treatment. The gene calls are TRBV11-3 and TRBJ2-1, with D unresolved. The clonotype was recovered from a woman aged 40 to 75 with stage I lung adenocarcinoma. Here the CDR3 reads CASSQGPMYNEQFF. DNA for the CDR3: TGTGCCAGCAGCCAAGGGCCTATGTACAATGAGCAGTTCTTC.